This T cell receptor beta chain was recovered during a study of blood T cell repertoires in COVID-19. Study background: Samples came from the United States, Italy and Spain, spanning acute and convalescent COVID-19. Sample material is recorded as cDNA or gDNA derived from T cells, B-cell-depleted T cells, or PBMCs.

Source study methods: Counts of nucleated cells, estimated from reference gene primer amplification, were obtained. Sequenced by immunoSEQ multiplex PCR; TCRdb stores in-frame clones only, minus some. That table furnishes V, J and clone size, whereas the DNA furnished D and trimming. This sample has roughly 260,000 clones, with around 80% found just once. The CDR3 extends over 17 amino acids. From germline, CDR1 is SGHVS and CDR2 FQNEAQ. The junction had 10 bases not matched to a gene; V was cut back by 6 bases and J by 7 bases. Material: peripheral blood. The chain links TRBV7-8 to TRBJ2-1, with 15 nucleotides matching TRBD2. The origin of this receptor is a woman between 35 and 50 years old with active or convalescent COVID-19. The CDR3 nucleotides are TGTGCCAGCAGACCACCACGCGGACTAGCGGGGGGGAATGAGCAGTTCTTC. Translation gives CASRPPRGLAGGNEQFF. Full variable domain (missing parts from reference TRBV7-8 and TRBJ2-1): GAGVSQSPRYKVAKRGQDVALRCDPISGHVSLFWYQQALGQGPEFLTYFQNEAQLDKSGLPSDRFFAERPEGSVSTLKIQRTQQEDSAVYLCASRPPRGLAGGNEQFFGPGTRLTVL.